This T cell receptor beta chain came from a study of CD8 T cells in Susac syndrome. Random-hexamer reverse transcription was applied to about 0.45 to 1 ug RNA. The immunoSEQ assay covered 54 Vbeta and 13 Jbeta segments for CDR3. One entry per CDR3 protein results from TCRdb running MiXCR on the immunoSEQ multiplex PCR reads. The sample consists of about 120,000 distinct CDR3 sequences, about 95% of them appearing once. CDR3 length: 15 amino acids. Germline CDR1 KGHSH, CDR2 LQKENI. J was trimmed by 7 bases and V by 3 bases; bases with no gene match: 10. Negative isolation yielded the CD8+ and CD4+ T cells, while FACS enriched the TEMRA cells.

The V gene is TRBV18, the J gene TRBJ2-5, with 8 bases aligning to TRBD1. The sample was CD4+ T cells from PBMCs. The TCR comes from a human donor in good health. CDR3 loop: CASSPRTGTPGTQYF. The DNA for the CDR3 is TGTGCCAGCTCACCGCGGACAGGGACCCCGGGGACCCAGTACTTC.